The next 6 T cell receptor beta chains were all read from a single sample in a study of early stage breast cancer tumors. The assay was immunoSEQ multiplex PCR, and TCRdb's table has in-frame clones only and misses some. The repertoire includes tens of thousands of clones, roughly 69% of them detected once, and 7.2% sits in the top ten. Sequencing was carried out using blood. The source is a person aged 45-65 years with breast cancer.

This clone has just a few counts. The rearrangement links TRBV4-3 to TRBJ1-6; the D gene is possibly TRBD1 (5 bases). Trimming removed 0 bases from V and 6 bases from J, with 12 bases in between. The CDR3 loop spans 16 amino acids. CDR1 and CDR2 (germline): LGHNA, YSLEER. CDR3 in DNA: TGCGCCAGCAGCCAAGATCCCCAGGGTAGTAATTCACCCCTCCACTTT. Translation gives CASSQDPQGSNSPLHF.

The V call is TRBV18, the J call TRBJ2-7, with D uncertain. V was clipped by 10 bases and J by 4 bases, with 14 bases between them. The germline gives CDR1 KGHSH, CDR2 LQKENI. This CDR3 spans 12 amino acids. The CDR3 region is CATSFDSYEQYF. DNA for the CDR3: TGTGCCACCTCCTTTGACTCATACGAGCAGTACTTC.

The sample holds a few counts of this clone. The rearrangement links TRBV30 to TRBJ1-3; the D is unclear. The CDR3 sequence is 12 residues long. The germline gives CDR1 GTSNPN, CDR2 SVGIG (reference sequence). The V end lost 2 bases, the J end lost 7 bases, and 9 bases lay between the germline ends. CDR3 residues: CAWSRSSNTIYF. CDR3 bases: TGTGCCTGGAGTCGGTCGTCGAACACCATATATTTT.

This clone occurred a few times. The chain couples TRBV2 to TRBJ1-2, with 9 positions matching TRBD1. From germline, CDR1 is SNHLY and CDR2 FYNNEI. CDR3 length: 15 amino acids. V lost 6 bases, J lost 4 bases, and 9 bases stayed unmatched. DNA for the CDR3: TGTGCCAGCAGGAGGACAGGGGTTTTGATCTATGGCTACACCTTC. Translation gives CASRRTGVLIYGYTF.

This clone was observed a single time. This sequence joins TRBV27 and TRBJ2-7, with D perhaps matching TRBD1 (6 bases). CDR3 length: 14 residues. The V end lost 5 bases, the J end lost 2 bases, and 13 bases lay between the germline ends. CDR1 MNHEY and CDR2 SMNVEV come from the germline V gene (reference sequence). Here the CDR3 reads CASSPRTAPYEQYV. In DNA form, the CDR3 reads TGTGCCAGCAGTCCTAGGACAGCTCCCTACGAGCAGTACGTC.

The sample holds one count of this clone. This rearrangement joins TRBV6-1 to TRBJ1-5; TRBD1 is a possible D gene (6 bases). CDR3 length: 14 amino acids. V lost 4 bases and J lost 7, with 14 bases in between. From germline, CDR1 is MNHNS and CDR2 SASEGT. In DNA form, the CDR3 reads TGTGCCAGCAGTGGGAGGATAGACAGGCAGCCCCAGCATTTT. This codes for CASSGRIDRQPQHF.